These 32 T cell receptor beta chains were sequenced from one sample in a study of cytomegalovirus exposure and HLA in healthy donors. The PCR had 60 Vbeta and 13 Jbeta primers. Some clones are missing from TCRdb's copy, which holds only in-frame ones; the method was immunoSEQ multiplex PCR. The sample records 150,000 to 200,000 clones, 70% to 80% being singletons. Sequencing used PBMCs. The receptors here all came from a young woman in good health and CMV-seropositive.

The chain links TRBV7-2 to TRBJ2-5, with TRBD1 matching over 12 bases. Germline values: CDR1 SGHTA, CDR2 FQGNSA. The V and J ends lost 4 bases and 0 bases, in that order; junction bases with no gene match: 6. This CDR3 comprises 17 residues. CDR3 residues: CASSSGTGGLYQETQYF. CDR3 in DNA: TGTGCCAGCAGCTCCGGGACAGGGGGCTTGTACCAAGAGACCCAGTACTTC.

The chain combines TRBV6-1 with TRBJ2-7, with TRBD1 as a possible D gene (5 bases). The CDR3 totals 16 residues. V was pared by 2 bases and J by 0 bases, with 14 bases between. Germline CDR1 and CDR2: MNHNS and SASEGT. CDR3 sequence: CASSEWGVKGSYEQYF. For the CDR3, the DNA is TGTGCCAGCAGTGAATGGGGCGTAAAGGGCTCCTACGAGCAGTACTTC.

J is TRBJ2-3 and V is TRBV28; D uncertain. Trimming took off 5 bases at V and 0 bases at J, with 15 bases between the two ends. The germline V gene has CDR1 MDHEN and CDR2 SYDVKM. The CDR3 has 16 amino acids. The CDR3, as DNA: TGTGCCAGCAGTATTATAGTGGAGAGGAGCACAGATACGCAGTATTTT. Its translation is CASSIIVERSTDTQYF. The full variable domain, completed using reference TRBV28 and TRBJ2-3, is DVKVTQSSRYLVKRTGEKVFLECVQDMDHENMFWYRQDPGLGLRLIYFSYDVKMKEKGDIPEGYSVSREKKERFSLILESASTNQTSMYLCASSIIVERSTDTQYFGPGTRLTVL.

This chain joins TRBV10-2 and TRBJ1-1, with 10 bases that match TRBD1. The J segment lost 5 bases and the V segment lost 5 bases, leaving 5 bases of the junction unmatched. CDR3 length: 14 amino acids. Germline values: CDR1 WSHSY, CDR2 SAAADI. The CDR3 reads CASSNRTGGTEAFF. The CDR3 nucleotides read TGCGCCAGCAGTAACCGGACAGGGGGGACTGAAGCTTTCTTT.

This chain joins TRBV29-1 and TRBJ2-7; possibly TRBD2 for D (5 bases). This CDR3 has 11 amino acids. V gave up 4 bases and J gave up 5 bases, with 9 bases separating them. Per the germline V gene, CDR1 is SQVTM and CDR2 is ANQGSEA. This CDR3 reads CSVGLRDEQYF. CDR3 DNA: TGCAGCGTTGGATTGCGGGACGAGCAGTACTTC.

The rearrangement joins TRBV6-4 to TRBJ2-3; 11 bases agree with TRBD2. V was clipped by 3 bases and J by 0 bases; unmatched bases: 2. Germline lookup yields CDR1 MRHNA and CDR2 SNTAGT. This CDR3 has 16 residues. In DNA, the CDR3 is TGTGCCAGCAGTGAACTAGCGGGGGCTAGCACAGATACGCAGTATTTT. This encodes CASSELAGASTDTQYF.

The CDR3 sequence: CASSLPGQGGPEAFF. The CDR3 nucleotides are TGTGCCAGCAGCCTTCCGGGACAGGGTGGGCCCGAAGCTTTCTTT. V is TRBV4-2 and J is TRBJ1-1; TRBD1 matches 9 bases. This CDR3 region has 15 residues. V gave up 4 bases and J gave up 8 bases; unmatched junction bases: 11. From germline, CDR1 is LGHNA and CDR2 YNFKEQ.

DNA of the CDR3: TGTGCCAGCAACCGTCCGCGGACAGGAGCTAACTATGGCTACACCTTC. It is translated as CASNRPRTGANYGYTF. The chain employs TRBV6-4 and TRBJ1-2; 7 nucleotides line up with TRBD1. The V gene's germline CDR1 is MRHNA and CDR2 SNTAGT. The CDR3 totals 16 residues. The trim removed 7 bases at V and 0 bases at J, leaving 11 bases unmatched.

The table lists this clone with a few counts. J is TRBJ1-5 and V is TRBV6-6; D ambiguous. Germline lookup yields CDR1 MNHNY and CDR2 SVGAGI (reference sequence). This CDR3 is built from 16 residues. V was clipped by 8 bases and J by 3 bases, with 20 bases between them. The CDR3 DNA sequence: TGTGCCAGCCGCCCCCCACTGAGCCCCATCAATCAGCCCCAGCATTTT. As protein: CASRPPLSPINQPQHF.

This chain connects TRBV4-1 to TRBJ2-1; 9 nucleotides align to TRBD2. The CDR3 spans 20 residues. Germline V gene lookup returns CDR1 MGHRA and CDR2 YSYEKL. Trimming removed 0 bases from V and 6 bases from J; junction bases left unmatched: 18. The CDR3, as DNA: TGCGCCAGCAGCCAAGACAGTCCAGGGATAATAGCGGGAGCCTCCAATGAGCAGTTCTTC. Residues: CASSQDSPGIIAGASNEQFF.

This chain links TRBV7-8 with TRBJ2-7; 7 bases line up with TRBD1. The V segment lost 4 bases and the J segment 5 bases; nucleotides outside the gene matches: 5. This CDR3 region has 13 residues. Germline assignment: CDR1 SGHVS and CDR2 FQNEAQ. The CDR3 spells CASSSWDSHEQYF. For the CDR3, the DNA is TGTGCCAGCAGCTCCTGGGACAGCCACGAGCAGTACTTC.

The chain couples TRBV2 to TRBJ2-7; weak D call: TRBD2 (5 bases). CDR1 and CDR2 (germline): SNHLY, FYNNEI. The CDR3 has 15 residues. V dropped 3 bases and J dropped 3 bases, with 15 bases sitting between them. The CDR3 protein is CASSDQGGLGYEQYF. CDR3 nucleotide sequence: TGTGCCAGCAGTGACCAAGGAGGACTCGGCTACGAGCAGTACTTC.

The CDR3 protein is CSAQGGYGYTF. DNA of the CDR3: TGCAGTGCCCAAGGGGGCTATGGCTACACCTTC. This sequence joins TRBV20-1 and TRBJ1-2; the D gene is possibly TRBD1 (6 bases). CDR1 and CDR2 (germline): DFQATT, SNEGSKA (reference sequence). The CDR3 loop spans 11 amino acids. Trimming removed 6 bases from V and 4 bases from J, with 9 bases in between.

The rearrangement uses TRBV9 and TRBJ2-1, with D possibly being TRBD2 (6 bases). Trimming left V 0 bases short and J 9 bases short, with 19 bases between. Germline V CDR1 and CDR2: SGDLS, YYNGEE. The CDR3 has 16 amino acids. The DNA for the CDR3 is TGTGCCAGCAGCGTAGCTGTGTCGGGAGCCCTGTCTGAGCAGTTCTTC. Encoded protein: CASSVAVSGALSEQFF.

This clone has just one count. The rearrangement uses TRBV5-5 and TRBJ2-5, with D possibly TRBD2 on 5 matching bases. This CDR3 contains 14 residues. Trimming took 1 base from V and 5 from J, leaving 12 bases between them. CDR1 is SGHKS, CDR2 YYEKEE, per germline (reference sequence). CDR3 coding DNA: TGTGCCAGCAGCTTGAGAGGGAATTTCGAGACCCAGTACTTC. Its protein is CASSLRGNFETQYF.

This clone was found a few times. The chain carries TRBV7-9 and TRBJ2-5, with 12 bases fitting TRBD2. Losses at the gene ends were 5 bases for V and 3 bases for J; bases not matched to a gene: 10. This CDR3 contains 17 residues. CDR1 and CDR2 (germline): SEHNR, FQNEAQ (reference sequence). The CDR3 spells CASSPRLAGGPKETQYF. The DNA for the CDR3 is TGTGCCAGCAGCCCCCGGCTAGCGGGAGGGCCCAAAGAGACCCAGTACTTC.

The count of this clone is one. The gene calls are TRBV7-9 and TRBJ2-1; D gene ambiguous. V dropped 5 bases and J dropped 6 bases, with 8 bases sitting between them. Germline CDR1 is SEHNR and CDR2 is FQNEAQ (reference sequence). The CDR3 extends over 12 amino acids. Here the CDR3 reads CASSPVANEQFF. The CDR3 nucleotides read TGTGCCAGCAGCCCCGTAGCCAATGAGCAGTTCTTC.

V gene TRBV5-1 combines with J gene TRBJ1-1; a weak D match, TRBD1 (5 bases). The CDR3 covers 14 residues. Trimming took 0 bases from V and 2 from J, leaving 8 bases between them. CDR1 SGHRS and CDR2 YFSETQ come from the germline V gene. The chain's CDR3 is CASSLGQSNTEAFF. CDR3 bases: TGCGCCAGCAGCTTGGGACAGAGTAACACTGAAGCTTTCTTT.

The gene calls are TRBV19 and TRBJ1-3; D is perhaps TRBD1 (6 bases). The germline V and J ends were trimmed by 7 bases and 3 bases, with 16 bases remaining between them. CDR1 is LNHDA and CDR2 is SQIVND in the germline V gene (reference sequence). CDR3 size: 15 residues. The chain's CDR3 is CASTNVQGVGNTIYF. DNA of the CDR3: TGTGCCAGTACAAATGTACAGGGCGTTGGAAACACCATATATTTT.

V and J are TRBV7-9 and TRBJ2-7; D uncertain. Germline values: CDR1 SEHNR, CDR2 FQNEAQ (reference sequence). V lost 1 base and J 6 bases, leaving 13 bases between the germline ends. This CDR3 contains 14 residues. The CDR3 DNA sequence: TGTGCCAGCAGCTTAGAAGCCTTAAGCCCCGAGCAGTACTTC. Amino acid sequence: CASSLEALSPEQYF.

The chain has TRBV9 and TRBJ1-1; possibly TRBD1 for D (6 bases). V dropped 4 bases and J dropped 5 bases, with 18 bases sitting between them. The length of the CDR3 is 15 residues. Germline V gene data show CDR1 as SGDLS and CDR2 as YYNGEE. The CDR3 bases are TGTGCCAGCAGCCGCGATGGGCGGGGGCATACTGAAGCTTTCTTT. Residues: CASSRDGRGHTEAFF.

The CDR3 here is CASSSRALYGYTF. Written as DNA, the CDR3 is TGTGCCAGCAGTTCCAGGGCCCTCTATGGCTACACCTTC. The chain has TRBV7-9 and TRBJ1-2, with D tentatively TRBD1 (5 bases). The CDR3 covers 13 residues. V lost 6 bases to trimming and J lost 4 bases, with 12 bases between them. Germline assignment: CDR1 SEHNR and CDR2 FQNEAQ (reference sequence).

The chain carries TRBV7-8 and TRBJ1-3, with 8 bases fitting TRBD1. Unmatched junction bases numbered 6, after V lost 4 bases and J lost 7 bases. Germline CDR1 SGHVS, CDR2 FQNEAQ. The length of the CDR3 is 14 residues. The CDR3 loop reads CASSSRTGTNTIYF. DNA of the CDR3: TGTGCCAGCAGCTCACGGACAGGGACCAACACCATATATTTT.

The chain joins TRBV4-1 to TRBJ1-3; the D gene is possibly TRBD1 (5 bases). V was trimmed by 4 bases and J by 0 bases, leaving 13 bases between them. This CDR3 contains 16 residues. CDR1 MGHRA and CDR2 YSYEKL come from the germline V gene. CDR3 sequence (DNA): TGCGCCAGCAGCCCAATTTCAGGGAACTCTGGAAACACCATATATTTT. Its translation: CASSPISGNSGNTIYF.

The count of this clone is one. The chain has TRBV4-2 and TRBJ2-1; 9 bases match TRBD2. Trimming removed 3 bases from V and 4 bases from J; junction bases left unmatched: 10. The CDR3 has 17 amino acids. Germline-derived CDR1 and CDR2 are LGHNA and YNFKEQ. CDR3 sequence: CASSQVLATSGYNEQFF. The DNA of the CDR3 is TGTGCCAGCAGCCAGGTCCTCGCGACTAGCGGTTACAATGAGCAGTTCTTC.

This chain links TRBV10-2 with TRBJ1-5; 8 nucleotides agree with TRBD1. Losses at the gene ends were 6 bases for V and 4 bases for J; bases not matched to a gene: 2. From germline, CDR1 is WSHSY and CDR2 SAAADI. The CDR3 has 13 residues. Here the CDR3 reads CASRGTGNQPQHF. The DNA for the CDR3 is TGCGCCAGCAGGGGGACAGGTAATCAGCCCCAGCATTTT.

The chain carries TRBV4-1 and TRBJ2-1; 10 nucleotides line up with TRBD2. J lost 4 bases, V lost 1 base, and 10 bases had no gene match. CDR3 length: 18 residues. Germline assignment: CDR1 MGHRA and CDR2 YSYEKL. CDR3 protein: CASSQVIPRTSGYNEQFF. CDR3 DNA: TGCGCCAGCAGCCAAGTTATCCCCCGGACTAGCGGTTACAATGAGCAGTTCTTC.

This chain connects TRBV7-2 to TRBJ1-5, with D possibly being TRBD1 (5 bases). CDR1 SGHTA and CDR2 FQGNSA come from the germline V gene. The CDR3 is 17 residues long. V was clipped by 4 bases and J by 4 bases, with 20 bases between them. CDR3 bases: TGTGCCAGCAGCTACCCCGCAGGGCAGGGAGGTAATCAGCCCCAGCATTTT. Its protein is CASSYPAGQGGNQPQHF. The complete variable domain, with remaining parts taken from reference TRBV7-2 and TRBJ1-5, reads GAGVSQSPSNKVTEKGKDVELRCDPISGHTALYWYRQSLGQGLEFLIYFQGNSAPDKSGLPSDRFSAERTGGSVSTLTIQRTQQEDSAVYLCASSYPAGQGGNQPQHFGDGTRLSIL.

This sequence joins TRBV28 and TRBJ2-1; weak D call: TRBD1 (5 bases). V was trimmed by 5 bases and J by 2 bases, leaving 13 bases between them. Looked up from germline, CDR1 is MDHEN and CDR2 is SYDVKM. The CDR3 runs to 15 residues. The CDR3 region is CASSPVDRTYNEQFF. In DNA form, the CDR3 reads TGTGCCAGCAGTCCCGTCGACAGAACCTACAATGAGCAGTTCTTC.

The V call is TRBV11-2, the J call TRBJ2-5, with 14 bases matching TRBD2. The J call may not be correct, given that the DNA end is closer to TRBJ2-7. The germline V gene has CDR1 SGHAT and CDR2 FQNNGV. This CDR3 has 17 residues. The DNA of the CDR3 is TGTGCCAGCAGCCTCTCGGGACTAGCGGGGGTTTCCTACGAGCAGTACTTC. Translation gives CASSLSGLAGVSYEQYF.

The V and J genes are TRBV4-1 and TRBJ1-4; the D gene is possibly TRBD1 (6 bases). Germline CDR1 is MGHRA and CDR2 is YSYEKL. CDR3 size: 17 residues. With 2 bases removed from V and 1 base from J, the gap between germline ends came to 14 bases. Here the CDR3 reads CASSQWGLDRTNEKLFF. The CDR3, as DNA: TGCGCCAGCAGCCAATGGGGTTTGGACAGAACTAATGAAAAACTGTTTTTT.

The chain uses TRBV7-2 and TRBJ1-2; perhaps TRBD1 as D (6 bases). CDR3 size: 15 residues. CDR1 SGHTA and CDR2 FQGNSA come from the germline V gene. V lost 2 bases to trimming and J lost 8 bases, with 18 bases between them. CDR3 coding DNA: TGTGCCAGCAGCTTAAACGGACAGCCTCCAAGGGGCTACACCTTC. Protein sequence: CASSLNGQPPRGYTF.